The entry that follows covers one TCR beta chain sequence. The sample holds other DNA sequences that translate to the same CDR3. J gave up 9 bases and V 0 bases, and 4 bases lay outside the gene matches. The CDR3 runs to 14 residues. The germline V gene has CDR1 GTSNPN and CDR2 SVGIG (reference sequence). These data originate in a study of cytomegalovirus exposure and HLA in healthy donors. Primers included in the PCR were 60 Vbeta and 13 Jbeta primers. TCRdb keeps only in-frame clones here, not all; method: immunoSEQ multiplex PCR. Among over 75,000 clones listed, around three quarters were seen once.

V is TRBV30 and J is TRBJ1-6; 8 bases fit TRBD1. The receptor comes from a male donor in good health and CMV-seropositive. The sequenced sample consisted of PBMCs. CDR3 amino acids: CAWSVTGGGSPLHF. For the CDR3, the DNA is TGTGCCTGGAGTGTAACAGGGGGAGGTTCACCCCTCCACTTT.